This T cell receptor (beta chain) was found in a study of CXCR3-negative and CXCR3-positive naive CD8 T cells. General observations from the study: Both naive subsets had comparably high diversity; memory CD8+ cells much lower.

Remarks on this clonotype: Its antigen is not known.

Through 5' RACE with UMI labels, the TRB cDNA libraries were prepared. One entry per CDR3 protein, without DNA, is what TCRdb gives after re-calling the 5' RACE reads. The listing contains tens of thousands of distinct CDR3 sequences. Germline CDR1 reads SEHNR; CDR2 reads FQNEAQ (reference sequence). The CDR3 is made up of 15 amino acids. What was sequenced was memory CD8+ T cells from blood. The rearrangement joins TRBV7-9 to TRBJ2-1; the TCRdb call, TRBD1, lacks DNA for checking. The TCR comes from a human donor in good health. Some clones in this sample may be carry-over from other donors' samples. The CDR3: CASSPPRTGVDEQFF.